These T cell receptor beta chains were read from a single sample in a study of cytomegalovirus exposure and HLA in healthy donors. Using immunoSEQ multiplex PCR, the repertoire was profiled, and TCRdb retains in-frame clones only, with some absent. The table records around 98,000 clones, roughly 87% of them present only once. The specimen sequenced was PBMCs. These receptors all come from a man aged 18 to 29 in good health and CMV-seropositive. CDR3s include the opening cysteine and the closing phenylalanine or tryptophan. Each record gives: J gene, clone size, D gene, V gene, CDR3 protein, CDR3 DNA. The D gene is left open where the match is weak. Size values are once, few and many counts, or a class for expanded clones, and some rows have none.

TRBJ1-1 | few | TRBD1 | TRBV27 | CASSSGQSATEAFF | TGTGCCAGCAGTTCGGGACAGTCCGCCACTGAAGCTTTCTTT
TRBJ2-5 | . | . | TRBV4-3 | CASSHMPEETQYF | TGCGCCAGCAGCCACATGCCTGAGGAGACCCAGTACTTC
TRBJ2-1 | . | . | TRBV6-1 | CASRDSSNEQFF | TGTGCCAGCAGGGACAGCAGCAATGAGCAGTTCTTC
TRBJ2-7 | . | TRBD1 | TRBV28 | CASSVGQGGTYEQYF | TGTGCCAGCAGCGTAGGACAGGGGGGGACCTACGAGCAGTACTTC
TRBJ1-2 | . | TRBD1 | TRBV9 | CASSTGTGAWGYTF | TGTGCCAGCAGCACCGGGACAGGAGCGTGGGGCTACACCTTC
TRBJ2-7 | . | TRBD2 | TRBV28 | CASSSLTSGYLYEQYF | TGTGCCAGCAGCTCTCTTACTAGCGGCTATCTCTACGAGCAGTACTTC
TRBJ1-1 | few | . | TRBV2 | CASSDVAVNTEAFF | TGTGCCAGCAGTGATGTTGCGGTGAACACTGAAGCTTTCTTT
TRBJ1-5 | . | TRBD1 | TRBV19 | CASSISTGGQPQHF | TGTGCCAGTAGTATATCTACAGGGGGTCAGCCCCAGCATTTT
TRBJ2-1 | once | TRBD2 | TRBV11-3 | CASSRREVSYNEQFF | TGTGCCAGCAGCCGGCGGGAGGTCTCCTACAATGAGCAGTTCTTC
TRBJ2-7 | once | TRBD2 | TRBV4-2 | CASSQVSGGQRSYEQYF | TGTGCCAGCAGCCAAGTATCGGGAGGACAACGCTCCTACGAGCAGTACTTC